This TCR beta chain was documented in a study of early T cells in non-severe SARS-CoV-2 infection. The TCR library protocol was used to attach unique molecular identifiers. These identifiers were attached to individual cDNA molecules. Each CDR3 protein gets one entry after TCRdb re-called the 5' RACE reads with MiXCR. The table has about 23,000 distinct CDR3 sequences, approximately 5% seen once; the top ten hold around 4.5%. Study-level points and caveats: The study's VDJdb matching favored anti-spike CD8 responses and missed private and CD4 specificities.

This clonotype has at least ten counts. As yet, its antigen is unknown. Material for sequencing was whole blood. The receptor's source is an adult who was a healthcare worker with PCR-confirmed SARS-CoV-2 infection or an uninfected control (not recorded which).

CDR3 nucleotides: TGCGCCAGCAGCCAAGTGGCGGGACAGGCGTCCTACGAGCAGTACTTC. Protein sequence: CASSQVAGQASYEQYF. The genes are TRBV4-1 and TRBJ2-7; 8 bases are shared with TRBD1. The V gene's germline CDR1 is MGHRA and CDR2 YSYEKL. This CDR3 region has 16 residues. The ends lost 1 base at V and 1 base at J; junction bases unmatched: 6.